In its sample, the clone carrying this T cell receptor beta chain was seen a few times. Its antigen remains unidentified. The record originates from a study of beta chain features in type 1 diabetes. Study-level findings and limits: Researchers report that Type 1 diabetes patients had moderately but significantly shorter TCRB CDR3s across all four CD4+ subsets.

Germline CDR1 is GTSNPN and CDR2 is SVGIG (reference sequence). The V end lost 1 base, the J end lost 1 base, and 5 bases lay between the germline ends. The CDR3 loop spans 13 amino acids. cDNA synthesis used the whole RNA isolate, giving expressed TCRB sequences. Profiling relied on immunoSEQ multiplex PCR, and the TCRdb table lists in-frame clones only, not all of them. This table has 680,000 or so clones, around 15% appearing once. The sequence came from a man in his late teens or twenties with type 1 diabetes. The specimen was naive CD4+ T cells from blood. The rearrangement uses TRBV30 and TRBJ1-5; D gene ambiguous. CDR3 nucleotides: TGTGCCTGGAGTGAACAGAGCAATCAGCCCCAGCATTTT. It codes for CAWSEQSNQPQHF.